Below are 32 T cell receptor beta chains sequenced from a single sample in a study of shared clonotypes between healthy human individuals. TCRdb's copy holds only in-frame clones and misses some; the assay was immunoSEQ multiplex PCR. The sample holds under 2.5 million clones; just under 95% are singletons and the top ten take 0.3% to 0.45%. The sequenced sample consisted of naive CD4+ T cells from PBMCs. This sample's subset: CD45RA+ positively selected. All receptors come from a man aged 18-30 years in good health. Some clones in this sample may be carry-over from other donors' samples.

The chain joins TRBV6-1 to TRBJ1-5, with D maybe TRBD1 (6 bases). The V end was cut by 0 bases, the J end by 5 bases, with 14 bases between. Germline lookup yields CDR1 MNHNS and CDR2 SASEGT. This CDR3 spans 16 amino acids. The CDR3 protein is CASSEAPGARDQPQHF. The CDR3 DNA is TGTGCCAGCAGTGAAGCACCAGGGGCGCGCGATCAGCCCCAGCATTTT.

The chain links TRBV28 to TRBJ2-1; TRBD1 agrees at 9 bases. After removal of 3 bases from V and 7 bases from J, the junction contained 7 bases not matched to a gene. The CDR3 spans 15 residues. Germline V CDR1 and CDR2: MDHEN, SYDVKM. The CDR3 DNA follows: TGTGCCAGCAGTTTTATGACAGGGGGTACGAATGAGCAGTTCTTC. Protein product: CASSFMTGGTNEQFF.

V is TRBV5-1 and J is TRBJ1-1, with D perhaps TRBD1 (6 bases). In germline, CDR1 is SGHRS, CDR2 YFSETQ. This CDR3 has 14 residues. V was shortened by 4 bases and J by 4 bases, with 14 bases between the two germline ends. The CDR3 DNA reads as TGCGCCAGCAGCCCGGGGGGCTCGGGCACTGAAGCTTTCTTT. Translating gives CASSPGGSGTEAFF.

CDR3 residues: CGTAHYEQYF. CDR3 coding DNA: TGTGGCACAGCACACTACGAGCAGTACTTC. The chain employs TRBV28 and TRBJ2-7; D is undetermined. The CDR3 totals 10 residues. Germline V gene sequence: CDR1 MDHEN, CDR2 SYDVKM.

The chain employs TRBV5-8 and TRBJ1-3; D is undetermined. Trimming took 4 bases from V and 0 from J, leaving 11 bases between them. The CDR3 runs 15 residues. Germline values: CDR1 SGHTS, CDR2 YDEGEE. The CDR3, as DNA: TGTGCCAGCAGCAGTCGGGCGGGCTCTGGAAACACCATATATTTT. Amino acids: CASSSRAGSGNTIYF. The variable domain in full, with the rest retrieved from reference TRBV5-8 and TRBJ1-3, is EAGVTQSPTHLIKTRGQQATLRCSPISGHTSVYWYQQALGLGLQFLLWYDEGEERNRGNFPPRFSGRQFPNYSSELNVNALELEDSALYLCASSSRAGSGNTIYFGEGSWLTVV.

CDR3 sequence reads: CASSLALGLDTEAFF. The DNA of the CDR3 is TGCGCCAGCAGCTTGGCCTTGGGGCTTGACACTGAAGCTTTCTTT. This chain links TRBV5-1 with TRBJ1-1; perhaps TRBD1 as D (5 bases). Germline lookup yields CDR1 SGHRS and CDR2 YFSETQ. Between the trimmed V and J ends, which lost 0 bases and 3 bases, there was a span of 12 bases. The CDR3 has 15 residues.

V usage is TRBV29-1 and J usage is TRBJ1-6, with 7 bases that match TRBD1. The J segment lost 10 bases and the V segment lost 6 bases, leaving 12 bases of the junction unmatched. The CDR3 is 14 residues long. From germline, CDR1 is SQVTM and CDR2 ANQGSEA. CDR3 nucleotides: TGCAGCGTAACACAGGGGCTTTTCGGGTCACCCCTCCACTTT. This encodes CSVTQGLFGSPLHF.

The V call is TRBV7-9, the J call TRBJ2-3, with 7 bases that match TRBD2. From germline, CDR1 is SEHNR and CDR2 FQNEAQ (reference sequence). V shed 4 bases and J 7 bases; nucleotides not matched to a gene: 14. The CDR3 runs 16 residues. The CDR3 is CASSYQTSSRPNTQYF. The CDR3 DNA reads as TGTGCCAGCAGCTACCAGACTAGCAGTCGTCCGAATACGCAGTATTTT.

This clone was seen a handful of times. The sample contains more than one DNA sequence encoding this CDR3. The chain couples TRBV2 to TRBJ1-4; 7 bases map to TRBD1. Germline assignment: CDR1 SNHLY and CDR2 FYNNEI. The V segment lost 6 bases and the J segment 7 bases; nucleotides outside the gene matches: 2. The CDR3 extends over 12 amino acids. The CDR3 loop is CASRGDSEKLFF. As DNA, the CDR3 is TGTGCCAGCAGGGGGGACAGTGAAAAACTGTTTTTT.

In DNA, the CDR3 is TGTGCCAGCAGCAAGATACAGGGGCTTGACTACGAGCAGTACTTC. The encoded protein is CASSKIQGLDYEQYF. The chain recombines TRBV7-9 with TRBJ2-7, with TRBD1 matching 7 bases. Per germline, CDR1 SEHNR and CDR2 FQNEAQ (reference sequence). With V trimmed by 5 bases and J by 3 bases, 10 bases remained unmatched. The CDR3 consists of 15 residues. The full variable domain, its missing parts supplied by reference TRBV7-9 and TRBJ2-7, is DTGVSQNPRHKITKRGQNVTFRCDPISEHNRLYWYRQTLGQGPEFLTYFQNEAQLEKSRLLSDRFSAERPKGSFSTLEIQRTEQGDSAMYLCASSKIQGLDYEQYFGPGTRLTVT.

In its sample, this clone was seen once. DNA of the CDR3: TGCAGCGTTGTGGGGTCAGCGAGCTTCTACAATGAGCAGTTCTTC. Translation gives CSVVGSASFYNEQFF. The chain joins TRBV29-1 to TRBJ2-1, with D unclear. V dropped 4 bases and J dropped 3 bases, with 16 bases sitting between them. CDR3 length: 15 amino acids. The V gene's germline CDR1 is SQVTM and CDR2 ANQGSEA.

In nucleotides, the CDR3 is TGTGCCAGCAGCTTGGGTTGGGTGACTAATGAAAAACTGTTTTTT. It specifies CASSLGWVTNEKLFF. This chain uses TRBV5-5 with TRBJ1-4; D gene unclear. The CDR3 spans 15 residues. Per the germline V gene, CDR1 is SGHKS and CDR2 is YYEKEE (reference sequence). Trimming removed 0 bases at V and 2 bases at J, with 8 bases between.

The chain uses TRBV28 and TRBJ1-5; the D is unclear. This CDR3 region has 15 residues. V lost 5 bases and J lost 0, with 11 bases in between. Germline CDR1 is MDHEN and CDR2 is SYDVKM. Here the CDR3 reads CASSPLWYSNQPQHF. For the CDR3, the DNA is TGTGCCAGCAGTCCTCTCTGGTATAGCAATCAGCCCCAGCATTTT.

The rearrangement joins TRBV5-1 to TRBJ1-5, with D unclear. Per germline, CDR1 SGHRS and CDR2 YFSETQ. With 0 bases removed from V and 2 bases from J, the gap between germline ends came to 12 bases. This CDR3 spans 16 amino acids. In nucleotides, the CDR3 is TGCGCCAGCAGCTTGGAGCCACGAAGGGGCAATCAGCCCCAGCATTTT. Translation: CASSLEPRRGNQPQHF.

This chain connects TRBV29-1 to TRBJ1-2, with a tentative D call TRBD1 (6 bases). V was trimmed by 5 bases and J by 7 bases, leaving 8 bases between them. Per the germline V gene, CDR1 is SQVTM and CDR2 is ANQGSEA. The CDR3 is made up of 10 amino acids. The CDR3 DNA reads TGCAGCGTTAGGACAGTTGGCTACACCTTC. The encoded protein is CSVRTVGYTF.

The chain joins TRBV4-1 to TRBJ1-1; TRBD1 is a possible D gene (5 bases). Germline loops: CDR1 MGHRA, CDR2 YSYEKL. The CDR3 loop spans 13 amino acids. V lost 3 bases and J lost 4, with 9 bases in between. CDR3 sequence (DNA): TGCGCCAGCAGCCAGGGGGGGGTCACTGAAGCTTTCTTT. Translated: CASSQGGVTEAFF.

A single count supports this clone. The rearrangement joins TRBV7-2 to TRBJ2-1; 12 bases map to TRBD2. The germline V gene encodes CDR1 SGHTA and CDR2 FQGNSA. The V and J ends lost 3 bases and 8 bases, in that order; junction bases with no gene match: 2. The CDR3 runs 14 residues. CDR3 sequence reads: CASSLSSGRDEQFF. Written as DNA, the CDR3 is TGTGCCAGCAGCTTGTCTAGCGGGAGGGATGAGCAGTTCTTC.

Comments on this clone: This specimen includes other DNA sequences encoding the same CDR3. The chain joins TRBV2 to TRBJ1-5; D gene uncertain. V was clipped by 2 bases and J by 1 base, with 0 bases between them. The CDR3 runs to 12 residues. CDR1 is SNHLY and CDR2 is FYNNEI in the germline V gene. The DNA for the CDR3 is TGTGCCAGCAGTGAAAGCAATCAGCCCCAGCATTTT. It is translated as CASSESNQPQHF.

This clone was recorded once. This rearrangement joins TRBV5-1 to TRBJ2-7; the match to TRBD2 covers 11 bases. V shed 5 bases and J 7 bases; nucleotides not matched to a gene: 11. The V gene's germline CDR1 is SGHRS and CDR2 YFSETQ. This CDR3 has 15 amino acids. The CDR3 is CASRPVAGGPGEQYF. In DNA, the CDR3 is TGCGCCAGCAGGCCCGTAGCGGGAGGGCCTGGAGAGCAGTACTTC.

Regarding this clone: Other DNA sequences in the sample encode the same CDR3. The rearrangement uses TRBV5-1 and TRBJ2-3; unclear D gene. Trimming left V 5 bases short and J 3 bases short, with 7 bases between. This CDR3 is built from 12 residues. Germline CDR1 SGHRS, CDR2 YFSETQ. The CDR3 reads CASSLDTDTQYF. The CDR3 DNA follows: TGCGCCAGCAGTCTAGATACAGATACGCAGTATTTT.

Here the CDR3 reads CASSRTTGKGVGYTF. DNA of the CDR3: TGTGCCAGCAGTCGAACCACAGGGAAAGGGGTTGGCTACACCTTC. The chain is built from TRBV6-6 and TRBJ1-2; tentatively, D is TRBD1 (6 bases). V was pared by 5 bases and J by 7 bases, with 20 bases between. This CDR3 region has 15 residues. CDR1 is MNHNY, CDR2 SVGAGI, per germline (reference sequence).

This CDR3 reads CASSNSRGGQYF. In nucleotides, the CDR3 is TGTGCCAGCAGCAATAGTAGGGGGGGGCAGTATTTT. The chain joins TRBV2 to TRBJ2-3; possible D gene TRBD2, 7 bases. The CDR3 contains 12 residues. CDR1 SNHLY and CDR2 FYNNEI come from the germline V gene. Trimming stripped 6 bases from V and 11 bases from J, with 15 bases between.

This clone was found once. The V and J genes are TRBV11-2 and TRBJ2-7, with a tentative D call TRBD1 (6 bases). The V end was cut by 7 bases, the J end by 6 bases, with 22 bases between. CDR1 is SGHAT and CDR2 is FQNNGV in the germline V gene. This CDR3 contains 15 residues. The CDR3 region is CASKSGAGTFGEQYF. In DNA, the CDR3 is TGTGCCAGCAAAAGTGGGGCAGGGACATTCGGCGAGCAGTACTTC.

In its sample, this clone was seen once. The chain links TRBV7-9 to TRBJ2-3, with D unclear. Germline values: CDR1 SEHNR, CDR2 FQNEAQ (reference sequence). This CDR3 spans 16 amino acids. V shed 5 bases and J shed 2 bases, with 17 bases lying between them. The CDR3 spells CASSLDPLHYTDTQYF. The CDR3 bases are TGTGCCAGCAGCCTGGACCCTCTTCATTACACAGATACGCAGTATTTT.

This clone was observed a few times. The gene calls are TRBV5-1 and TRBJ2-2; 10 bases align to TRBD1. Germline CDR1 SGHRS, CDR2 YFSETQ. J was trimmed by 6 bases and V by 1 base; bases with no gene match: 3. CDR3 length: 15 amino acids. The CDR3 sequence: CASSLRTGGPGELFF. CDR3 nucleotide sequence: TGCGCCAGCAGCTTGCGGACAGGGGGTCCCGGGGAGCTGTTTTTT.

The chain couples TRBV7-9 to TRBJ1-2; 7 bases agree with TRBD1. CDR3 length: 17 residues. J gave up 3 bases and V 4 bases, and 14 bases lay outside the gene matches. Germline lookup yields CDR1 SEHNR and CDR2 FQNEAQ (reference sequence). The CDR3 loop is CASSYPGQTGLDYGYTF. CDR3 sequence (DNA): TGTGCCAGCAGCTATCCGGGACAGACCGGACTAGACTATGGCTACACCTTC.

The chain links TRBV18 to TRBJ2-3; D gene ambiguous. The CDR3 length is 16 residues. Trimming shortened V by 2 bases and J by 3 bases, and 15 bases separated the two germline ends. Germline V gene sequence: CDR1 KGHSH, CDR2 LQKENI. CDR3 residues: CASSPTAGVRTDTQYF. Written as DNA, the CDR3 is TGTGCCAGCTCACCAACCGCCGGAGTCAGGACAGATACGCAGTATTTT. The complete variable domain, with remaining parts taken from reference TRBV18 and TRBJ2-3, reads NAGVMQNPRHLVRRRGQEARLRCSPMKGHSHVYWYRQLPEEGLKFMVYLQKENIIDESGMPKERFSAEFPKEGPSILRIQQVVRGDSAAYFCASSPTAGVRTDTQYFGPGTRLTVL.

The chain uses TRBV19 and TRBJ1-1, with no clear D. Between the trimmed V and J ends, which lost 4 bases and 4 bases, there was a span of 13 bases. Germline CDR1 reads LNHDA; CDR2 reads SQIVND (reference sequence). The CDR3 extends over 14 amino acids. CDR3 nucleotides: TGTGCCAGTAGTAGGGAGGGTCGAAGCACTGAAGCTTTCTTT. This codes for CASSREGRSTEAFF.

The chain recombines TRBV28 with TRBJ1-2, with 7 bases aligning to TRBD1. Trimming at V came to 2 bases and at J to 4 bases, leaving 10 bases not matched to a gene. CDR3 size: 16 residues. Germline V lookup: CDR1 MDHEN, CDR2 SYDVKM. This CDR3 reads CASSLTRTGIGYGYTF. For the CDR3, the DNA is TGTGCCAGCAGTTTAACAAGGACAGGAATCGGCTATGGCTACACCTTC.

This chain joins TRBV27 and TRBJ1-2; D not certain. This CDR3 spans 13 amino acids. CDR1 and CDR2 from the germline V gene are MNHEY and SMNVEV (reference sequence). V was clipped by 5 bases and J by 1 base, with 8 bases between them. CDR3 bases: TGTGCCAGCAGTCACAAAGGTAACTATGGCTACACCTTC. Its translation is CASSHKGNYGYTF.

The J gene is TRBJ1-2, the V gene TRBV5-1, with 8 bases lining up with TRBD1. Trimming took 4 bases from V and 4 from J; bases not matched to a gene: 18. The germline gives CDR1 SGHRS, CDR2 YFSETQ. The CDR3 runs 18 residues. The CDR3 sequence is CASSPNRRQTGETYGYTF. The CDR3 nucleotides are TGCGCCAGCAGCCCAAACCGAAGACAGACAGGGGAGACCTATGGCTACACCTTC. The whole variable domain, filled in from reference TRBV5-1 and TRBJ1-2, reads KAGVTQTPRYLIKTRGQQVTLSCSPISGHRSVSWYQQTPGQGLQFLFEYFSETQRNKGNFPGRFSGRQFSNSRSEMNVSTLELGDSALYLCASSPNRRQTGETYGYTFGSGTRLTVV.

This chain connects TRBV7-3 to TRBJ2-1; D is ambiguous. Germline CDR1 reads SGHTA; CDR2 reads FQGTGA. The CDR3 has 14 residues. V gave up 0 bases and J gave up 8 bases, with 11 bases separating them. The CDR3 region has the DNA TGTGCCAGCAGCTTAACGCGGTTAGGTTATGAGCAGTTCTTC. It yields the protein CASSLTRLGYEQFF.